The table lists the clone carrying this T cell receptor beta chain with a few counts. Its cognate antigen is unknown. The data stem from a study of response to subunit inactivated influenza vaccine. Between the trimmed V and J ends, which lost 6 bases and 3 bases, there was a span of 11 bases. CDR3 size: 13 residues. Germline CDR1 reads SQVTM; CDR2 reads ANQGSEA. TCRdb fed the RT-PCR reads into MiXCR, producing one record per CDR3 protein. The data contain over 150,000 distinct CDR3 sequences, roughly 11% of them singletons. Study results and caveats: Each seasonal influenza vaccination, the authors suggested, recruits few new T cells.

Material: non-naive T cells sorted from PBMCs, obtained roughly 46 days after vaccination. V and J are TRBV29-1 and TRBJ2-2; D perhaps matches TRBD1 (6 bases). This clonotype was sampled from a man in his fifties or sixties who received an inactivated influenza vaccine. The CDR3 sequence: CSVLQGYTGELFF. The CDR3 DNA reads as TGCAGCGTCCTCCAGGGGTACACCGGGGAGCTGTTTTTT.